This T cell receptor (beta chain) appears in the sequencing data of a study of blood T cell repertoires in COVID-19. Study-level background: Sites in the United States, Italy and Spain provided acute and convalescent COVID-19 samples.

V shed 4 bases, J shed 2 bases, and the junction held 7 bases outside the gene matches. Germline CDR1 LGHDT, CDR2 YNNKEL (reference sequence). The CDR3 extends over 16 amino acids. As processed by the authors: Reference gene primers were amplified, and this amplification served to estimate nucleated cell counts. Generated by immunoSEQ multiplex PCR, the TCRdb table keeps only in-frame clones and is missing some. V and J calls and clone size are given by that table; D and trimming were obtained from the DNA. The data show about 66,000 clones, with 85% to 90% seen just once and roughly 1.4% held by the top ten.

Source material: peripheral blood. The rearrangement links TRBV3-1 (or the pseudogene TRBV3-2) to TRBJ2-7, with 11 positions matching TRBD2. This receptor was identified in a man aged 55 to 69 with acute or convalescent COVID-19. The CDR3 sequence: CASSPTLAGDPYEQYF. In DNA, the CDR3 is TGTGCCAGCAGCCCGACACTAGCGGGGGACCCCTACGAGCAGTACTTC.